The text below deals with one T cell receptor (beta chain). The data were produced by immunoSEQ multiplex PCR, yet TCRdb's version contains in-frame clones alone and is incomplete. The sample lists 30,000 to 35,000 clones, under 95% seen once, with 2.1% in the top ten. This entry is derived from a study of neoadjuvant nivolumab and ipilimumab in lung cancer. V gave up 6 bases and J gave up 4 bases, with 13 bases separating them. Germline CDR1 reads MNHEY; CDR2 reads SVGAGI. The CDR3 is made up of 14 amino acids. The material was peripheral blood, obtained after neoadjuvant nivolumab, alone or with ipilimumab, at or shortly before surgery. The receptor was derived from an adult with non-small cell lung cancer. The chain links TRBV6-5 to TRBJ2-1; perhaps TRBD2 as D (6 bases). The CDR3 DNA is TGTGCCAGCAGAGGAGGGGCGCCGTACAATGAGCAGTTCTTC. It translates to CASRGGAPYNEQFF.